This T cell receptor beta chain was recovered during a study of shared clonotypes between healthy human individuals. This table comes from immunoSEQ multiplex PCR, and its TCRdb copy is limited to in-frame clones, with some not included. The sample holds millions of clones; 85% to 95% are singletons and the top ten take 0.13%. The CDR3 sequence is 13 residues long. V was cut by 4 bases and J by 4 bases, with 10 bases left in between. From germline, CDR1 is LNHDA and CDR2 SQIVND (reference sequence). The sequence derives from a man aged 18 to 29 in good health. J is TRBJ1-1 and V is TRBV19; D perhaps matches TRBD1 (5 bases). Input material: naive CD4+ T cells sorted from blood. Specified subset: CD45RA+ positively selected. Written as DNA, the CDR3 is TGTGCCAGTAGTAAGGGGTGGGGCACTGAAGCTTTCTTT. This encodes CASSKGWGTEAFF.